The 6 T cell receptor beta chains given below trace back to one sample, sequenced in a study of shared clonotypes between healthy human individuals. Produced via immunoSEQ multiplex PCR; TCRdb's table is partial and in-frame only. The table has fewer than 700,000 clones, 95% seen once. CD45RO-negative CD8 cells positively selected for CCR7 made up the naive population, which excluded terminally differentiated effector memory CD45RA+ cells. The sample comprised naive CD8+ T cells sorted from blood. These receptors all come from a young woman in good health.

J is TRBJ2-5 and V is TRBV13; 10 bases align to TRBD2. There are 21 residues in the CDR3. CDR1 and CDR2 from the germline V gene are PRHDT and FYEKMQ (reference sequence). Unmatched junction bases numbered 25, after V lost 4 bases and J lost 5 bases. CDR3 amino acids: CASSYTMGVSASGSDTETQYF. The CDR3 coding sequence is TGTGCCAGCAGCTATACAATGGGGGTATCGGCTAGCGGGAGTGATACGGAGACCCAGTACTTC.

This sequence joins TRBV28 and TRBJ1-1; unclear D gene. The CDR3 is 12 amino acids. Trimming removed 10 bases at V and 6 bases at J, with 15 bases between. Germline V gives CDR1 MDHEN, CDR2 SYDVKM. CDR3 residues: CATEITGAEAFF. CDR3 coding DNA: TGTGCCACCGAAATAACTGGGGCTGAAGCTTTCTTT.

The chain couples TRBV28 to TRBJ1-2; D perhaps matches TRBD1 (5 bases). This CDR3 comprises 14 residues. V was shortened by 2 bases and J by 3 bases, with 10 bases between the two germline ends. The germline gives CDR1 MDHEN, CDR2 SYDVKM. DNA of the CDR3: TGTGCCAGCAGTTTAAGTGGGGGATACTATGGCTACACCTTC. It encodes CASSLSGGYYGYTF.

This chain joins TRBV27 and TRBJ2-7; no definite D call. CDR1 and CDR2 (germline): MNHEY, SMNVEV (reference sequence). V shed 6 bases and J shed 1 base, with 10 bases lying between them. CDR3 length: 13 residues. Here the CDR3 reads CASRGAGSYEQYF. The CDR3 DNA is TGTGCCAGCAGGGGTGCCGGTTCCTACGAGCAGTACTTC.

The rearrangement links TRBV7-9 to TRBJ1-4; D gene ambiguous. Germline CDR1 is SEHNR and CDR2 is FQNEAQ (reference sequence). V dropped 1 base and J dropped 7 bases, with 10 bases sitting between them. The length of the CDR3 is 14 residues. The CDR3 DNA is TGTGCCAGCAGCTTAGTTTCACGGAGTGAAAAACTGTTTTTT. This codes for CASSLVSRSEKLFF.

The chain couples TRBV7-9 to TRBJ2-1, with TRBD1 identical over 8 bases. This CDR3 region has 16 residues. CDR1 is SEHNR, CDR2 FQNEAQ, per germline (reference sequence). The V segment lost 5 bases and the J segment 7 bases; nucleotides outside the gene matches: 13. CDR3 bases: TGTGCCAGCAGCCCGACCGGGACAGGTTATTCAAATGAGCAGTTCTTC. Protein product: CASSPTGTGYSNEQFF. Using reference TRBV7-9 and TRBJ2-1 for the parts outside the CDR3, the full variable domain is DTGVSQNPRHKITKRGQNVTFRCDPISEHNRLYWYRQTLGQGPEFLTYFQNEAQLEKSRLLSDRFSAERPKGSFSTLEIQRTEQGDSAMYLCASSPTGTGYSNEQFFGPGTRLTVL.